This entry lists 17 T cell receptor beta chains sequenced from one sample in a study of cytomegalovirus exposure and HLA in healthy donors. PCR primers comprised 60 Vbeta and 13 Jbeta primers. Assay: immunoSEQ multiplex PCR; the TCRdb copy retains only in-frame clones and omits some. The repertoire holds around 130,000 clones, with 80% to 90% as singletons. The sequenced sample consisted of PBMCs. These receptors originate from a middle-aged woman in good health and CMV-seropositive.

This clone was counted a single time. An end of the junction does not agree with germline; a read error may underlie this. Here the CDR3 reads CASSYMAGAEKLLF. For the CDR3, the DNA is TGTGCCAGCAGTTACATGGCAGGGGCTGAAAAACTGCTTTTT. The chain has TRBV6-5 and TRBJ1-4; a weak D match, TRBD1 (6 bases). Germline V gene data show CDR1 as MNHEY and CDR2 as SVGAGI. The CDR3 loop spans 14 amino acids.

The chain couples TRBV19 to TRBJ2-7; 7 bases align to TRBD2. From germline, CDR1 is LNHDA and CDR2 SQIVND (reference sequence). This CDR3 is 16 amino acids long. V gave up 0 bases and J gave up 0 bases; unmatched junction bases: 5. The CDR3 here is CASSIEAGVGSYEQYF. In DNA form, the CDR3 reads TGTGCCAGTAGTATAGAGGCGGGAGTCGGCTCCTACGAGCAGTACTTC.

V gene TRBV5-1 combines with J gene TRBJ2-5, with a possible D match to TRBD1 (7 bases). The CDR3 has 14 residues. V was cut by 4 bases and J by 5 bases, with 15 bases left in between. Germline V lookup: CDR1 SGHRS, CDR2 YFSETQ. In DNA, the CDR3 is TGCGCCAGCAGCGGCAGGGGGGTCCTGGAGACCCAGTACTTC. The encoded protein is CASSGRGVLETQYF.

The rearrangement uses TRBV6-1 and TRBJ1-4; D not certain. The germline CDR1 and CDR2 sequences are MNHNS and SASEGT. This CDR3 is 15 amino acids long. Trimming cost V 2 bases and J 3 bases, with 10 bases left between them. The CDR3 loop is CASSETGFPNEKLFF. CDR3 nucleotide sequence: TGTGCCAGCAGTGAAACGGGGTTCCCTAATGAAAAACTGTTTTTT.

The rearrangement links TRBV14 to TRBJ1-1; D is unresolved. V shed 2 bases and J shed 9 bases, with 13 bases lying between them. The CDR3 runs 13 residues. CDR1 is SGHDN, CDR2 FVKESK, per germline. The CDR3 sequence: CASSQTGSVQAFF. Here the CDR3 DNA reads TGTGCCAGCAGCCAAACGGGATCGGTCCAAGCTTTCTTT.

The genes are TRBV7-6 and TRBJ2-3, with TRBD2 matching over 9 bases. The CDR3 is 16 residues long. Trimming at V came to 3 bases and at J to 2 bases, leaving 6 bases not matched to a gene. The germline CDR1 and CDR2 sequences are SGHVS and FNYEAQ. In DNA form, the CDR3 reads TGTGCCAGCAGCTTTGGTAGCGGGGGAAACACAGATACGCAGTATTTT. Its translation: CASSFGSGGNTDTQYF. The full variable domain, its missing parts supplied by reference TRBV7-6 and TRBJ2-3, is GAGVSQSPRYKVTKRGQDVALRCDPISGHVSLYWYRQALGQGPEFLTYFNYEAQQDKSGLPNDRFSAERPEGSISTLTIQRTEQRDSAMYRCASSFGSGGNTDTQYFGPGTRLTVL.

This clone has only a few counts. The CDR3 sequence: CASLSSGYYEQYF. CDR3 nucleotide sequence: TGTGCCAGTTTATCGAGCGGCTACTACGAGCAGTACTTC. This chain connects TRBV19 to TRBJ2-7, with D tentatively TRBD2 (5 bases). This CDR3 region has 13 residues. Germline V gene sequence: CDR1 LNHDA, CDR2 SQIVND (reference sequence). V lost 8 bases to trimming and J lost 3 bases, with 14 bases between them.

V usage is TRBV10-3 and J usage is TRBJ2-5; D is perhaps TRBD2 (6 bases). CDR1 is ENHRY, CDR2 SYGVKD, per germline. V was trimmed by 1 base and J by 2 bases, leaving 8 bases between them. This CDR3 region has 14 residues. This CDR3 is CAISEWAGQETQYF. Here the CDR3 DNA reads TGTGCCATCAGTGAGTGGGCGGGACAAGAGACCCAGTACTTC.

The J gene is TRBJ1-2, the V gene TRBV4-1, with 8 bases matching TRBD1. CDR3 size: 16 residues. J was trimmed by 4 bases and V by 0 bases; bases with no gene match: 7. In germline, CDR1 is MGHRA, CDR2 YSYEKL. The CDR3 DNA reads TGCGCCAGCAGCCAAGATAGGGGTCAGGGGGCCTATGGCTACACCTTC. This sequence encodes CASSQDRGQGAYGYTF.

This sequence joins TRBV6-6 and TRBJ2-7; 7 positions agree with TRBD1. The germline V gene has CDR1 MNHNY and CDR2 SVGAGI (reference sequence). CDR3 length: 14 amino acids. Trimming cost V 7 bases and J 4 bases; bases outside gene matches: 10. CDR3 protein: CASKRPGQTYEQYF. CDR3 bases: TGTGCCAGCAAGCGACCGGGACAGACATACGAGCAGTACTTC.

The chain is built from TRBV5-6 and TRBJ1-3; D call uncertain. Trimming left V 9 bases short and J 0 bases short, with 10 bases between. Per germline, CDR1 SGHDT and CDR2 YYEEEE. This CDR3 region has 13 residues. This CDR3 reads CATGGISGNTIYF. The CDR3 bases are TGTGCCACTGGAGGGATCTCTGGAAACACCATATATTTT.

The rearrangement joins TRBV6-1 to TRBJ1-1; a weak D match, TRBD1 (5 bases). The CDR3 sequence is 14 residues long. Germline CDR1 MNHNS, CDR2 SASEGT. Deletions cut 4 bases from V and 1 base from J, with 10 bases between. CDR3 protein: CASSVRGKNTEAFF. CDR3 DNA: TGTGCCAGCAGTGTCCGGGGGAAGAACACTGAAGCTTTCTTT.

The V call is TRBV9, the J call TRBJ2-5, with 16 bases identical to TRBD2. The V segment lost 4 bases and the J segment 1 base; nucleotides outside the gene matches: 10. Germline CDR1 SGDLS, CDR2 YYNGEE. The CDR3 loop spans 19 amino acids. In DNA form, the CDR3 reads TGTGCCAGCAGCCTAGTGGGGACTAGCGGGGGGGCCCCCCAAGAGACCCAGTACTTC. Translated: CASSLVGTSGGAPQETQYF.

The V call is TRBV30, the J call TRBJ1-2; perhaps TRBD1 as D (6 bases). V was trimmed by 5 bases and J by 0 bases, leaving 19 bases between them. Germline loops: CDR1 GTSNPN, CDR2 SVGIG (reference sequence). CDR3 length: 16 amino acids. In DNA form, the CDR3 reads TGTGCCTGGGCGCCCGGGACACTTGACCCTAACTATGGCTACACCTTC. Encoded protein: CAWAPGTLDPNYGYTF.

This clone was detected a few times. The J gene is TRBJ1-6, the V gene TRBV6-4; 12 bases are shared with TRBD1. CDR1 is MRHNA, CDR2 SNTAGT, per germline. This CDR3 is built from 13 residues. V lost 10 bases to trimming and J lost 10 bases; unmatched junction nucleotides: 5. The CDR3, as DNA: TGTGCCACCCCGGGACAGGGGGCCTCACCCCTCCACTTT. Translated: CATPGQGASPLHF.

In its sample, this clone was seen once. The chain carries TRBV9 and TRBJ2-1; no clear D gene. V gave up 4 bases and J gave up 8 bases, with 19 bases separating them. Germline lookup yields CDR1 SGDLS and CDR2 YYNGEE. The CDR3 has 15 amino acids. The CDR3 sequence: CASSQLGWSSDEQFF. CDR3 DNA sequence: TGTGCCAGCAGCCAACTTGGGTGGAGTTCCGATGAGCAGTTCTTC. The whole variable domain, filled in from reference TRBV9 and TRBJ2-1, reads DSGVTQTPKHLITATGQRVTLRCSPRSGDLSVYWYQQSLDQGLQFLIQYYNGEERAKGNILERFSAQQFPDLHSELNLSSLELGDSALYFCASSQLGWSSDEQFFGPGTRLTVL.

The CDR3 region has the DNA TGTGCCAGCAGTTCTACACAGGGGGCGGGATACACTGAAGCTTTCTTT. Its translation: CASSSTQGAGYTEAFF. The chain uses TRBV28 and TRBJ1-1; 9 nucleotides line up with TRBD1. The CDR3 is 16 residues long. Trimming at V came to 4 bases and at J to 3 bases, leaving 9 bases not matched to a gene. Germline V CDR1 and CDR2: MDHEN, SYDVKM.